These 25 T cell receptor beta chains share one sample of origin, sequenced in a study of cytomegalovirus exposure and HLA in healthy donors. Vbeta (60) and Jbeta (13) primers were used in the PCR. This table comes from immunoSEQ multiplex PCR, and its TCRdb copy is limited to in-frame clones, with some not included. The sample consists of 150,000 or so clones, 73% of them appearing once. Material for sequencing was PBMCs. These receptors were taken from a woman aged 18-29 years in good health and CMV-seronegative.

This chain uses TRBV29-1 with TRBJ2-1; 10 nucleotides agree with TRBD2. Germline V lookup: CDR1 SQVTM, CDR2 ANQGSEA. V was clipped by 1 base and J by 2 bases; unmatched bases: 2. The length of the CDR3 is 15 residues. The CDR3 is CSVEGTSGAYNEQFF. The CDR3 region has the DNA TGCAGCGTTGAAGGAACTAGCGGGGCCTACAATGAGCAGTTCTTC.

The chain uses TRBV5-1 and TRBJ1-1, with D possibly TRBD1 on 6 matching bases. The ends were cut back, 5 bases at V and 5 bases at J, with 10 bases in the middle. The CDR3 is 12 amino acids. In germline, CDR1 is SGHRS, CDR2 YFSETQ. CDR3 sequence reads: CASRLDRTEAFF. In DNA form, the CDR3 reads TGCGCCAGCAGACTTGACAGGACTGAAGCTTTCTTT.

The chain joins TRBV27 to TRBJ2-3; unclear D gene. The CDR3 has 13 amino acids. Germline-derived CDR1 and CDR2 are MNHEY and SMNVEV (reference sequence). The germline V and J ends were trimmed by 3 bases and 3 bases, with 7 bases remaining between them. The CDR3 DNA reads TGTGCCAGCAGTTTTTCCCTTACAGATACGCAGTATTTT. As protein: CASSFSLTDTQYF.

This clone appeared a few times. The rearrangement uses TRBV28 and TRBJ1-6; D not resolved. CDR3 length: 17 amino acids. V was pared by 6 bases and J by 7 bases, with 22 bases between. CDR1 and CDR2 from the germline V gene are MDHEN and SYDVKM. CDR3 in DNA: TGTGCCAGCAGACTCTCAAGGCATCGGGAGCCGAATTCACCCCTCCACTTT. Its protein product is CASRLSRHREPNSPLHF. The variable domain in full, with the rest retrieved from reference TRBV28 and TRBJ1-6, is DVKVTQSSRYLVKRTGEKVFLECVQDMDHENMFWYRQDPGLGLRLIYFSYDVKMKEKGDIPEGYSVSREKKERFSLILESASTNQTSMYLCASRLSRHREPNSPLHFGNGTRLTVT.

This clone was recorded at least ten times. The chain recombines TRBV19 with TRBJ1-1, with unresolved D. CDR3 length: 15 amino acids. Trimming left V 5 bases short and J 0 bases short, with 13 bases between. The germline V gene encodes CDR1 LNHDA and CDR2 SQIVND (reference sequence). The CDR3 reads CASSPRSLMNTEAFF. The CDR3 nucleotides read TGTGCCAGTAGTCCACGGTCCCTCATGAACACTGAAGCTTTCTTT.

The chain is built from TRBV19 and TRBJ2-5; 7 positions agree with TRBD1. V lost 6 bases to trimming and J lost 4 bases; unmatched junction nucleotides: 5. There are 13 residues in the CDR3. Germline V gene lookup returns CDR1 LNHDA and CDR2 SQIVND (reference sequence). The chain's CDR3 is CASRSAGGETQYF. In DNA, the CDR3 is TGTGCCAGTAGGTCGGCAGGGGGAGAGACCCAGTACTTC.

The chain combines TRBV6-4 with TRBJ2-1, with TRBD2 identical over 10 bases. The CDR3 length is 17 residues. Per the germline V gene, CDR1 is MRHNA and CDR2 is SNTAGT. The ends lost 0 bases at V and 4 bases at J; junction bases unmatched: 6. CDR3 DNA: TGTGCCAGCAGTGACTCCCGGACTAGCGGAAATTACAATGAGCAGTTCTTC. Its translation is CASSDSRTSGNYNEQFF.

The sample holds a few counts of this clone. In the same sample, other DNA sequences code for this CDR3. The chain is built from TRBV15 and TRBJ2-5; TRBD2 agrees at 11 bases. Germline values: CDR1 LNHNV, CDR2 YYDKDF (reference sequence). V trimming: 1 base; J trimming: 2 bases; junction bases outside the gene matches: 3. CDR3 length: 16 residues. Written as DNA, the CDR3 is TGTGCCACCAGCAGAGCCAGGACTAGCGGGCAAGAGACCCAGTACTTC. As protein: CATSRARTSGQETQYF.

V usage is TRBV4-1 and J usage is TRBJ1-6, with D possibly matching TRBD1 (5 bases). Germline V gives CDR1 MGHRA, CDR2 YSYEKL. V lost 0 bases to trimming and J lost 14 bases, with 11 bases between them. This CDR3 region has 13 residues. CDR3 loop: CASSQDGGRALHF. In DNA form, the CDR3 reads TGCGCCAGCAGCCAAGATGGGGGGAGGGCCCTCCACTTT.

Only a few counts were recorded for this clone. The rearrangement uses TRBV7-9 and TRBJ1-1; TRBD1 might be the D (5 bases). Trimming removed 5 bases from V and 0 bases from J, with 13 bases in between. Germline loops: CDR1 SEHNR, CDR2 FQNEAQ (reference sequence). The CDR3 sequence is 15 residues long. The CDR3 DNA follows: TGTGCCAGCAGCCCTAGGACATTTATGAACACTGAAGCTTTCTTT. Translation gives CASSPRTFMNTEAFF.

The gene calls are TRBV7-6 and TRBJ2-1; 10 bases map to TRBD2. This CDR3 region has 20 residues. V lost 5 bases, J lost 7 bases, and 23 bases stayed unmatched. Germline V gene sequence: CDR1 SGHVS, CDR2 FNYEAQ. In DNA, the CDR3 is TGTGCCAGCAGCGCTACAGCCCGAACTAGCGGGATTCCGAGCTTGAATGAGCAGTTCTTC. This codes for CASSATARTSGIPSLNEQFF.

CDR3 loop: CASSPNRGGYTF. Written as DNA, the CDR3 is TGTGCCAGCAGTCCTAACAGGGGAGGCTACACCTTC. V gene TRBV28 combines with J gene TRBJ1-2; 7 bases match TRBD1. The CDR3 spans 12 residues. Losses at the gene ends were 5 bases for V and 8 bases for J; bases not matched to a gene: 5. Germline CDR1 is MDHEN and CDR2 is SYDVKM.

Here the CDR3 DNA reads TGCGCCAGCAGCCTGGAGGGGTTGGCGGGCGGGGCCAACGTCCTGACTTTC. Translating it yields CASSLEGLAGGANVLTF. The J gene is TRBJ2-6, the V gene TRBV4-3, with a tentative D call TRBD2 (6 bases). Germline V gene data show CDR1 as LGHNA and CDR2 as YSLEER. The V end lost 4 bases, the J end lost 4 bases, and 17 bases lay between the germline ends. The CDR3 has 17 amino acids.

CDR3 DNA sequence: TGCGCCAGCAGCCAAGATGGGGATAGCGGGTACCACCAAGAGACCCAGTACTTC. It specifies CASSQDGDSGYHQETQYF. The genes are TRBV4-1 and TRBJ2-5; 7 nucleotides agree with TRBD2. Looked up from germline, CDR1 is MGHRA and CDR2 is YSYEKL. Trimming removed 0 bases from V and 0 bases from J; junction bases left unmatched: 10. CDR3 length: 18 amino acids.

This CDR3 is CASSPWTYNEQFF. The CDR3 bases are TGTGCCAGCAGCCCTTGGACTTACAATGAGCAGTTCTTC. The J gene is TRBJ2-1, the V gene TRBV7-2; perhaps TRBD2 as D (5 bases). The CDR3 has 13 amino acids. The germline V gene encodes CDR1 SGHTA and CDR2 FQGNSA. The germline V and J ends were trimmed by 5 bases and 4 bases, with 9 bases remaining between them.

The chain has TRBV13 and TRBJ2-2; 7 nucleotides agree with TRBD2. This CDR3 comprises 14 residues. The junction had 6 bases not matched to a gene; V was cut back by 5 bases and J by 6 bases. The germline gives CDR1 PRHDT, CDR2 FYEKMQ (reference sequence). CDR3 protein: CASSPSRGAGELFF. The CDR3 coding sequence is TGTGCCAGCAGCCCATCTCGGGGGGCCGGGGAGCTGTTTTTT.

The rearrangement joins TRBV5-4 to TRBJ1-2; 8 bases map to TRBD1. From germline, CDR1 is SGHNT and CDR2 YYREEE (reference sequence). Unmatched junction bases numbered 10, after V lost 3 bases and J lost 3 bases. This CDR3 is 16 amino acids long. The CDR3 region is CASSSQGPDRDYGYTF. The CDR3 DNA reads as TGTGCCAGCAGCTCCCAAGGACCGGACAGGGACTATGGCTACACCTTC.

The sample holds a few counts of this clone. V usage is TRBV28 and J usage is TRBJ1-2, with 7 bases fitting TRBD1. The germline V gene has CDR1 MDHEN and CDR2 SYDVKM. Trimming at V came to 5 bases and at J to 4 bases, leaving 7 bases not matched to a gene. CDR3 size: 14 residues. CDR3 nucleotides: TGTGCCAGCAGTCGCGGACAGGCCCCCTATGGCTACACCTTC. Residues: CASSRGQAPYGYTF.

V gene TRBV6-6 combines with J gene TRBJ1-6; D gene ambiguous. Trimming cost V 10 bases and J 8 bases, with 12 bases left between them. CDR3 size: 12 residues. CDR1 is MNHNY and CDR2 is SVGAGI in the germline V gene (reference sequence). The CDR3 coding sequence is TGTGCCACTGGGCAGCTTGATTCACCCCTCCACTTT. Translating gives CATGQLDSPLHF.

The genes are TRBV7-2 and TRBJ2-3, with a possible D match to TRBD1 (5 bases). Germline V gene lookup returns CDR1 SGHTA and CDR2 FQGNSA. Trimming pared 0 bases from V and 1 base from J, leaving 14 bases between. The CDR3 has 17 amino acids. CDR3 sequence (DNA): TGTGCCAGCAGCTTAGCTCTCCAGGGATGGGGCACAGATACGCAGTATTTT. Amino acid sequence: CASSLALQGWGTDTQYF.

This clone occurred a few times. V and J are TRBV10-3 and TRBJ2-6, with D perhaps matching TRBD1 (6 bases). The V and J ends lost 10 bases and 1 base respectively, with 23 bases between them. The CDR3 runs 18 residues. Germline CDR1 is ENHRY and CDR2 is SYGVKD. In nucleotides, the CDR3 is TGTGCCACTAATTCTGAACGGACAGATCTATCTGGGGCCAACGTCCTGACTTTC. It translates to CATNSERTDLSGANVLTF.

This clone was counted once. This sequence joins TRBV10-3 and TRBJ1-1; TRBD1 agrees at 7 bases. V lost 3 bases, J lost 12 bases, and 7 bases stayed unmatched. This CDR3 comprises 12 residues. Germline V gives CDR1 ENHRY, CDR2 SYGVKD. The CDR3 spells CAISETRQGTFF. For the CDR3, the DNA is TGTGCCATCAGTGAAACCCGACAGGGTACTTTCTTT.

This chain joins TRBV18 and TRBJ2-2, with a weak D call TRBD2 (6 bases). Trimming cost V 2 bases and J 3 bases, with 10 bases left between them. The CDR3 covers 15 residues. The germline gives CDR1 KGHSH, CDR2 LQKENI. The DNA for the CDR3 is TGTGCCAGCTCACCAGGGAGGAAGGACACCGGGGAGCTGTTTTTT. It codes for CASSPGRKDTGELFF. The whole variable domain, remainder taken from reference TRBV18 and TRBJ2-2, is NAGVMQNPRHLVRRRGQEARLRCSPMKGHSHVYWYRQLPEEGLKFMVYLQKENIIDESGMPKERFSAEFPKEGPSILRIQQVVRGDSAAYFCASSPGRKDTGELFFGEGSRLTVL.

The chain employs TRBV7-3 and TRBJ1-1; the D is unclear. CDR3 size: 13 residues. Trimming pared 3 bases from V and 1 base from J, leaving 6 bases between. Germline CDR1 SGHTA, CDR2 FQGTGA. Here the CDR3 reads CASSFGRNTEAFF. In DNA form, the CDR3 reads TGTGCCAGCAGCTTTGGGCGGAACACTGAAGCTTTCTTT.

The CDR3 loop reads CSVAEQGRGGYTF. Written as DNA, the CDR3 is TGCAGCGTGGCTGAACAGGGGAGAGGTGGCTACACCTTC. The genes are TRBV29-1 and TRBJ1-2; 7 bases fit TRBD1. Per the germline V gene, CDR1 is SQVTM and CDR2 is ANQGSEA. The CDR3 contains 13 residues. After removal of 6 bases from V and 7 bases from J, the junction contained 11 bases not matched to a gene.